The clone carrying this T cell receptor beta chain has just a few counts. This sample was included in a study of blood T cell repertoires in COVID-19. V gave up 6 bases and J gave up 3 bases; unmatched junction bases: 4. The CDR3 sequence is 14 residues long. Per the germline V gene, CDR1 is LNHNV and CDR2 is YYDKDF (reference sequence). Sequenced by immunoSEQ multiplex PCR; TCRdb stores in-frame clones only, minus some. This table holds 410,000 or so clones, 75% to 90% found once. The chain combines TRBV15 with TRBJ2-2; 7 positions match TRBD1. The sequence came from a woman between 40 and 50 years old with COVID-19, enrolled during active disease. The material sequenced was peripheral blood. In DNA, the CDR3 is TGTGCCACCAGAACAGGGGTGGACACCGGGGAGCTGTTTTTT. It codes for CATRTGVDTGELFF.